This T cell receptor beta chain was documented in a study of regulatory T cells in long-lasting Graves disease. Study-level results: Newly diagnosed patients shared 950 to 1,000 public clonotypes; persistent patients shared a few thousand. Examination was confined to peripheral blood, excluding thyroid tissue.

This clonotype turned up a few times. What it binds is not known. CDR3-region Arm-PCR and iRepertoire HTBI primers produced the TCR beta libraries. TCRdb reprocessed the multiplex PCR reads with MiXCR, giving one entry per CDR3 protein. The sample records more than 650,000 distinct CDR3 sequences, 25% to 35% being singletons. This sample's time point: persistent/refractory GD, antithyroid drugs over 5 years with positive TRAb. PBMC RNA served as the TCR library source. As a group, patients came from one endocrinology department in Xi'an, China. The germline CDR1 and CDR2 sequences are SQVTM and ANQGSEA. V lost 7 bases, J lost 5 bases, and 10 bases stayed unmatched. This CDR3 comprises 13 residues.

The chain is built from TRBV29-1 and TRBJ1-1; 7 bases agree with TRBD1. The receptor was isolated from a female donor with Graves disease. Sequenced material: peripheral blood mononuclear cells (PBMCs), taken when the disease was refractory, from a patient treated with antithyroid drugs. This CDR3 reads CSAATGTGTEAFF. The CDR3 nucleotides read TGCAGCGCCGCGACAGGGACTGGGACTGAAGCTTTCTTT.